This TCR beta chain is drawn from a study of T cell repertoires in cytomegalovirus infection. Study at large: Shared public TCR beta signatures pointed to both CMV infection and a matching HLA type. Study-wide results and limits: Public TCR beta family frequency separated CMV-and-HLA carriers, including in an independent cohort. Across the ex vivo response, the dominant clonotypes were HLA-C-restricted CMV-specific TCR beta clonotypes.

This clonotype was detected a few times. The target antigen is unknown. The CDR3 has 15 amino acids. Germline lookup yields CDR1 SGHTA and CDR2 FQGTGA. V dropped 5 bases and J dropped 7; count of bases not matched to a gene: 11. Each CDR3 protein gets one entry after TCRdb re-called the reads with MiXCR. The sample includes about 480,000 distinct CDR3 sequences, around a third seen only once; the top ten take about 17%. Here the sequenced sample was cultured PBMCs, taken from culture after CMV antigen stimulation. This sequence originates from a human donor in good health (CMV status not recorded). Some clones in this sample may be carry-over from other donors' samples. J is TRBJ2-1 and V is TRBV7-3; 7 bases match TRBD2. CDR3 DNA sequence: TGTGCCAGCAGCCAGGTGCTAGCGGAATGGAATGAGCAGTTCTTC. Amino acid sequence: CASSQVLAEWNEQFF.